The 12 T cell receptor beta chains below all came from one sample that was sequenced in a study of shared clonotypes between healthy human individuals. Naive CD8 cells were CD45RO-negative, positively selected for CCR7, excluding terminally differentiated effector memory CD45RA+ cells. Method: immunoSEQ multiplex PCR; TCRdb's copy keeps in-frame clones and lacks some. This sample has under 600,000 clones, with about 98% found just once. Material: naive CD8+ T cells sorted from blood. All receptors come from a man aged 25-45 years in good health.

This chain uses TRBV4-1 with TRBJ2-1; D is unresolved. V was clipped by 3 bases and J by 8 bases, with 17 bases between them. Per the germline V gene, CDR1 is MGHRA and CDR2 is YSYEKL. The CDR3 is made up of 15 amino acids. The CDR3 protein is CASSHPSSRIYEQFF. CDR3 sequence (DNA): TGCGCCAGCAGCCACCCTAGTAGCCGAATCTATGAGCAGTTCTTC.

The rearrangement uses TRBV7-3 and TRBJ2-1, with D perhaps given as TRBD1 or TRBD2 (5 bases each). The CDR3 covers 15 residues. Looked up from germline, CDR1 is SGHTA and CDR2 is FQGTGA. Trimming removed 4 bases from V and 5 bases from J, with 15 bases in between. The CDR3 DNA reads as TGTGCCAGCAGCTCCATGGTGGGGGAAAACAATGAGCAGTTCTTC. This translates into CASSSMVGENNEQFF.

V is TRBV2 and J is TRBJ2-7, with a weak D call TRBD1 (6 bases). Trimming removed 0 bases at V and 7 bases at J, with 13 bases between. The CDR3 sequence is 14 residues long. CDR1 and CDR2 (germline): SNHLY, FYNNEI. This CDR3 reads CASSEAQGDKEQYF. The CDR3 DNA is TGTGCCAGCAGTGAAGCACAGGGAGATAAAGAGCAGTACTTC. Drawing the rest from reference TRBV2 and TRBJ2-7, the complete variable domain is EPEVTQTPSHQVTQMGQEVILRCVPISNHLYFYWYRQILGQKVEFLVSFYNNEISEKSEIFDDQFSVERPDGSNFTLKIRSTKLEDSAMYFCASSEAQGDKEQYFGPGTRLTVT.

The rearrangement joins TRBV4-1 to TRBJ2-6, with D uncertain. Germline V lookup: CDR1 MGHRA, CDR2 YSYEKL. V was trimmed by 0 bases and J by 0 bases, leaving 3 bases between them. The CDR3 length is 15 residues. In nucleotides, the CDR3 is TGCGCCAGCAGCCAAGACCGCTCTGGGGCCAACGTCCTGACTTTC. Protein product: CASSQDRSGANVLTF.

Notes on this clone: This same CDR3 is encoded by further DNA sequences in the sample. This chain uses TRBV4-1 with TRBJ2-7; the D is unclear. V lost 1 base to trimming and J lost 4 bases, with 8 bases between them. The CDR3 contains 13 residues. CDR1 is MGHRA and CDR2 is YSYEKL in the germline V gene. CDR3 sequence reads: CASSQVGAYEQYF. The CDR3 DNA follows: TGCGCCAGCAGCCAAGTTGGAGCTTACGAGCAGTACTTC.

The chain is built from TRBV11-2 and TRBJ1-1; tentative D call: TRBD1 (6 bases). V shed 4 bases and J shed 1 base, with 7 bases lying between them. This CDR3 has 13 amino acids. CDR1 and CDR2 (germline): SGHAT, FQNNGV. CDR3 region: CASSWDKNTEAFF. The CDR3 DNA sequence: TGTGCCAGCAGCTGGGACAAGAACACTGAAGCTTTCTTT. Based on the CDR3 plus reference TRBV11-2 and TRBJ1-1, the full variable domain is EAGVAQSPRYKIIEKRQSVAFWCNPISGHATLYWYQQILGQGPKLLIQFQNNGVVDDSQLPKDRFSAERLKGVDSTLKIQPAKLEDSAVYLCASSWDKNTEAFFGQGTRLTVV.

The chain links TRBV2 to TRBJ2-3, with D unclear. Trimming pared 3 bases from V and 6 bases from J, leaving 13 bases between. This CDR3 region has 14 residues. CDR1 and CDR2 (germline): SNHLY, FYNNEI. As DNA, the CDR3 is TGTGCCAGCAGTGACTCGCCCCCGTCGGATACGCAGTATTTT. Translated, it gives CASSDSPPSDTQYF.

The chain joins TRBV5-1 to TRBJ2-4; no reliable D call. The germline gives CDR1 SGHRS, CDR2 YFSETQ. Between the trimmed V and J ends, which lost 0 bases and 2 bases, there was a span of 21 bases. The CDR3 loop spans 19 amino acids. This CDR3 is CASSLVTTRSVETKNIQYF. The CDR3 DNA reads TGCGCCAGCAGCTTGGTAACAACCCGAAGTGTGGAAACCAAAAACATTCAGTACTTC.

The gene calls are TRBV10-3 and TRBJ2-1, with D perhaps matching TRBD1 or TRBD2 (5 bases each). The CDR3 loop spans 10 amino acids. The V end was cut by 10 bases, the J end by 14 bases, with 15 bases between. In germline, CDR1 is ENHRY, CDR2 SYGVKD. In DNA, the CDR3 is TGTGCCACCGGGGACCACCCAGAGTTCTTC. It codes for CATGDHPEFF.

V is TRBV29-1 and J is TRBJ2-2, with D uncertain. The germline V gene encodes CDR1 SQVTM and CDR2 ANQGSEA. V lost 5 bases, J lost 1 base, and 20 bases lay in between. CDR3 size: 17 residues. The CDR3 sequence is CSVRVRDWGRNTGELFF. The CDR3 DNA reads as TGCAGCGTTCGTGTCAGAGACTGGGGAAGGAACACCGGGGAGCTGTTTTTT.

The J gene is TRBJ2-1, the V gene TRBV5-1; no firm D call. CDR3 length equals 16 residues. The germline V gene has CDR1 SGHRS and CDR2 YFSETQ. Trimming left V 3 bases short and J 2 bases short, with 15 bases between. CDR3 DNA: TGCGCCAGCAGCTCGTTTATCAGTCAAACCTACAATGAGCAGTTCTTC. Translated: CASSSFISQTYNEQFF.

This clone showed up just once. The chain uses TRBV19 and TRBJ1-5; D might be TRBD1 (5 bases). The V end lost 7 bases, the J end lost 0 bases, and 13 bases lay between the germline ends. This CDR3 comprises 15 residues. Germline-derived CDR1 and CDR2 are LNHDA and SQIVND (reference sequence). The CDR3 nucleotides read TGTGCCAGTACCCCGACAGCGTATAGCAATCAGCCCCAGCATTTT. This codes for CASTPTAYSNQPQHF.